This TCR beta chain was retrieved from a study of blood T cell dynamics during melanoma immunotherapy. The protocol was immunoSEQ multiplex PCR, while the TCRdb copy is restricted to in-frame clones and leaves out a portion. The data show about 6,900 clones, around three quarters seen once. Trimming took 5 bases from V and 4 from J, leaving 9 bases between them. Per germline, CDR1 LNHDA and CDR2 SQIVND (reference sequence). The CDR3 sequence is 14 residues long. Documented time point: pre-treatment baseline. Sequencing was performed on blood, taken from a patient treated with checkpoint blockade. The TCR sequence derives from a human donor with melanoma. The chain has TRBV19 and TRBJ2-6; D is ambiguous. This chain's CDR3 is CASSPRLGANVLTF. In DNA, the CDR3 is TGTGCCAGTAGTCCTCGGTTGGGGGCCAACGTCCTGACTTTC.